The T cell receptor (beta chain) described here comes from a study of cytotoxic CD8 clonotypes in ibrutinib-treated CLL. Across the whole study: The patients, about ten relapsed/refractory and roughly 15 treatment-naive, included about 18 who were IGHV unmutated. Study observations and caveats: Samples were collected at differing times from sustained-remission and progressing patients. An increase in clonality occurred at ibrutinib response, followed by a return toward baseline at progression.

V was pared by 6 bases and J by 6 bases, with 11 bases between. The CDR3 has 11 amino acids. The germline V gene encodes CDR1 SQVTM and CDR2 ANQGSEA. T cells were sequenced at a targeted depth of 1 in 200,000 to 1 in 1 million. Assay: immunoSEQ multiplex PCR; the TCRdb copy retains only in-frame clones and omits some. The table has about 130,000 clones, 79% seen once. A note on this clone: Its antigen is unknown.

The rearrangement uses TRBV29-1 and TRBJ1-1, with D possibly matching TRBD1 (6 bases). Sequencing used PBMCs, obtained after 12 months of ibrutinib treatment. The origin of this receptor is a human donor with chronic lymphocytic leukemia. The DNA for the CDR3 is TGCAGCGTCCACAGGGTTGCTGAAGCTTTCTTT. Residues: CSVHRVAEAFF.